Below, 14 T cell receptor beta chains from the same sample are listed, as sequenced in a study of response to subunit inactivated influenza vaccine. TCRdb re-derived calls from the RT-PCR reads in MiXCR, one entry per CDR3 protein. The table has fewer than 550,000 distinct CDR3 sequences, 25% seen once. Sequencing was performed on CD4+ T cells sorted from PBMCs, taken 5 to 6 days after vaccination. Every receptor here comes from a man aged 45-65 years who received an inactivated influenza vaccine.

This clonotype occurred once. The V and J genes are TRBV28 and TRBJ2-1; 7 bases fit TRBD1. This CDR3 region has 16 residues. The ends lost 5 bases at V and 6 bases at J; junction bases unmatched: 13. Germline V CDR1 and CDR2: MDHEN, SYDVKM. The chain's CDR3 is CASSVTGSFPRNEQFF. The CDR3, as DNA: TGTGCCAGCAGTGTGACAGGGTCGTTTCCCCGCAATGAGCAGTTCTTC.

V usage is TRBV20-1 and J usage is TRBJ2-5, with 12 nucleotides matching TRBD2. CDR1 and CDR2 from the germline V gene are DFQATT and SNEGSKA (reference sequence). The CDR3 is 13 residues long. With V trimmed by 7 bases and J by 4 bases, 4 bases remained unmatched. The CDR3 sequence: CSGLAGDRETQYF. In nucleotides, the CDR3 is TGCAGTGGACTAGCGGGAGATCGAGAGACCCAGTACTTC.

The gene calls are TRBV20-1 and TRBJ2-6, with TRBD1 matching over 7 bases. Germline-derived CDR1 and CDR2 are DFQATT and SNEGSKA (reference sequence). CDR3 length equals 15 residues. V lost 1 base to trimming and J lost 2 bases; unmatched junction nucleotides: 2. CDR3 DNA: TGCAGTGCTAGAGGAACAGGGGCTGGGGCCAACGTCCTGACTTTC. Translation gives CSARGTGAGANVLTF.

The CDR3 sequence is CASSSGQGGEETQYF. The DNA of the CDR3 is TGCGCCAGCAGCTCGGGACAGGGGGGAGAAGAGACCCAGTACTTC. The chain carries TRBV5-1 and TRBJ2-5, with TRBD1 identical over 11 bases. The CDR3 contains 15 residues. After removal of 3 bases from V and 3 bases from J, the junction contained 4 bases not matched to a gene. Germline CDR1 is SGHRS and CDR2 is YFSETQ.

The chain joins TRBV20-1 to TRBJ2-5, with 10 bases that match TRBD2. Per the germline V gene, CDR1 is DFQATT and CDR2 is SNEGSKA (reference sequence). The CDR3 consists of 14 residues. With V trimmed by 4 bases and J by 4 bases, 6 bases remained unmatched. The CDR3 here is CSAMLAGAGETQYF. CDR3 coding DNA: TGCAGTGCTATGCTAGCGGGAGCTGGAGAGACCCAGTACTTC.

About this clonotype itself: A single base separates this from a much larger clone, so it may be a read error. The CDR3 DNA reads as TGTGCCAGCAACGTGGGGGGCACAGATACGCAGTATTTT. This codes for CASNVGGTDTQYF. J is TRBJ2-3 and V is TRBV7-2; D may match TRBD1 or TRBD2 (5 bases each). Looked up from germline, CDR1 is SGHTA and CDR2 is FQGNSA. Trimming removed 7 bases at V and 1 base at J, with 9 bases between. CDR3 length equals 13 residues.

This rearrangement joins TRBV4-1 to TRBJ1-1; D is perhaps TRBD1 (5 bases). In germline, CDR1 is MGHRA, CDR2 YSYEKL. CDR3 length equals 14 residues. V was clipped by 6 bases and J by 0 bases, with 11 bases between them. The CDR3, as DNA: TGCGCCAGCAGAGATCTGGGGCTGAACACTGAAGCTTTCTTT. As protein: CASRDLGLNTEAFF.

This clonotype showed up just a few times. The rearrangement joins TRBV11-2 to TRBJ2-7; the match to TRBD1 covers 10 bases. The germline V gene has CDR1 SGHAT and CDR2 FQNNGV. Trimming took 1 base from V and 7 from J; bases not matched to a gene: 25. The CDR3 sequence is 21 residues long. CDR3: CASSLGLFGTGVSGRLREQYF. The CDR3 region has the DNA TGTGCCAGCAGCTTAGGTCTCTTTGGGACAGGGGTAAGCGGCCGTCTTCGGGAGCAGTACTTC.

Many counts were recorded for this clonotype. The CDR3, as DNA: TGTGCCAGCAGCTTCGTATCGGGGCGTAGGACAGCTATAGACTATGGCTACACCTTC. This encodes CASSFVSGRRTAIDYGYTF. V gene TRBV11-1 combines with J gene TRBJ1-2; D is perhaps TRBD1 (6 bases). Deletions cut 3 bases from V and 3 bases from J, with 26 bases between. CDR1 is SGHAT and CDR2 is FQDESV in the germline V gene (reference sequence). This CDR3 contains 19 residues.

The J gene is TRBJ1-3, the V gene TRBV7-2; D might be TRBD1 (5 bases). CDR3 length: 15 amino acids. The germline V and J ends were trimmed by 3 bases and 3 bases, with 12 bases remaining between them. Germline V gene sequence: CDR1 SGHTA, CDR2 FQGNSA. The CDR3 DNA reads TGTGCCAGCAGCTTCCGGGGGACGAGTGGAAACACCATATATTTT. This gives the protein CASSFRGTSGNTIYF. Full variable domain (remainder filled in from reference TRBV7-2 and TRBJ1-3): GAGVSQSPSNKVTEKGKDVELRCDPISGHTALYWYRQSLGQGLEFLIYFQGNSAPDKSGLPSDRFSAERTGGSVSTLTIQRTQQEDSAVYLCASSFRGTSGNTIYFGEGSWLTVV.

The chain carries TRBV6-1 and TRBJ1-2; 10 bases are a match to TRBD1. Germline V lookup: CDR1 MNHNS, CDR2 SASEGT. V trimming: 4 bases; J trimming: 4 bases; junction bases outside the gene matches: 6. The CDR3 sequence is 15 residues long. The CDR3 DNA sequence: TGTGCCAGCAGTGCCCCGGGACAGGGGTCCTATGGCTACACCTTC. It encodes CASSAPGQGSYGYTF.

The rearrangement links TRBV6-2 or TRBV6-3 to TRBJ1-1; D possibly corresponds to TRBD1 (6 bases). The germline gives CDR1 MNHEY, CDR2 SVGEGT. Trimming removed 3 bases at V and 4 bases at J, with 15 bases between. The length of the CDR3 is 15 residues. CDR3 coding DNA: TGTGCCAGCAGTTATCAGGGGATCGGGGGCACTGAAGCTTTCTTT. It yields the protein CASSYQGIGGTEAFF.

As concerns this clonotype: The conserved final phenylalanine or tryptophan is absent from the CDR3, which likely points to a read error. The rearrangement joins TRBV6-4 to TRBJ2-3; TRBD2 might be the D (7 bases). Germline V gives CDR1 MRHNA, CDR2 SNTAGT. The CDR3 totals 13 residues. The V end was cut by 8 bases, the J end by 2 bases, with 11 bases between. This CDR3 reads CASGAGHTDTQYC. The CDR3 nucleotides are TGTGCCAGCGGAGCGGGACACACAGATACGCAGTATTGT.

The chain links TRBV6-5 to TRBJ1-2; 8 nucleotides align to TRBD1. Germline V lookup: CDR1 MNHEY, CDR2 SVGAGI. V shed 2 bases, J shed 0 bases, and the junction held 5 bases outside the gene matches. CDR3 size: 16 residues. The chain's CDR3 is CASSYKTGDANYGYTF. The CDR3 DNA follows: TGTGCCAGCAGTTACAAGACAGGGGATGCTAACTATGGCTACACCTTC.